The next 24 T cell receptor beta chains were all read from a single sample in a study of T cell responses to AZD1222 COVID-19 vaccine. TCRdb keeps only in-frame clones here, not all; method: immunoSEQ multiplex PCR. The data show tens of thousands of clones, roughly 88% seen once. This sample comprised peripheral blood, obtained on day 0 of AZD1222 vaccination. These receptors were obtained from an adult in good health.

Only a few counts were recorded for this clone. This chain joins TRBV6-1 and TRBJ2-1; TRBD1 matches 8 bases. The germline CDR1 and CDR2 sequences are MNHNS and SASEGT. The CDR3 is made up of 17 amino acids. Unmatched junction bases numbered 12, after V lost 4 bases and J lost 4 bases. The CDR3 sequence: CASSVLSGTGLYNEQFF. CDR3 DNA sequence: TGTGCCAGCAGTGTACTTTCCGGGACAGGCTTATACAATGAGCAGTTCTTC.

This clone was counted between two and nine times. The chain combines TRBV7-2 with TRBJ1-1; D is perhaps TRBD1 (5 bases). Trimming removed 1 base at V and 1 base at J, with 7 bases between. The CDR3 sequence is 14 residues long. The V gene's germline CDR1 is SGHTA and CDR2 FQGNSA. CDR3 protein: CASSLGGKNTEAFF. The CDR3 DNA sequence: TGTGCCAGCAGCTTAGGGGGGAAGAACACTGAAGCTTTCTTT.

The V gene is TRBV19, the J gene TRBJ1-6; D is uncertain. CDR1 is LNHDA and CDR2 is SQIVND in the germline V gene (reference sequence). V was shortened by 0 bases and J by 7 bases, with 10 bases between the two germline ends. This CDR3 has 15 amino acids. The CDR3 here is CASSIESSRNSPLHF. In nucleotides, the CDR3 is TGTGCCAGTAGTATAGAAAGTTCTCGAAATTCACCCCTCCACTTT.

The chain employs TRBV13 and TRBJ1-4; 11 bases line up with TRBD1. The CDR3 totals 17 residues. The J segment lost 3 bases and the V segment lost 4 bases, leaving 7 bases of the junction unmatched. Germline V gene lookup returns CDR1 PRHDT and CDR2 FYEKMQ (reference sequence). CDR3 sequence reads: CASSSGQGGLSNEKLFF. CDR3 DNA: TGTGCCAGCAGCTCGGGACAGGGGGGCTTATCTAATGAAAAACTGTTTTTT.

This chain connects TRBV19 to TRBJ1-4; 9 nucleotides align to TRBD1. The germline V gene has CDR1 LNHDA and CDR2 SQIVND (reference sequence). This CDR3 has 16 amino acids. V was pared by 3 bases and J by 4 bases, with 6 bases of the junction left unmatched. The CDR3 nucleotides read TGTGCCAGTAGTATTGGGGACAGGGACCGTAATGAAAAACTGTTTTTT. As protein: CASSIGDRDRNEKLFF.

The V call is TRBV24-1, the J call TRBJ2-6; the match to TRBD1 covers 9 bases. Germline loops: CDR1 KGHDR, CDR2 SFDVKD. V was pared by 5 bases and J by 0 bases, with 1 base of the junction left unmatched. CDR3 length: 16 amino acids. CDR3: CATSGTGDSGANVLTF. The DNA for the CDR3 is TGTGCCACCAGTGGGACAGGGGACTCTGGGGCCAACGTCCTGACTTTC.

This chain links TRBV3-1 (or the pseudogene TRBV3-2) with TRBJ1-2; the D is unclear. With 4 bases removed from V and 4 bases from J, the gap between germline ends came to 16 bases. In germline, CDR1 is LGHDT, CDR2 YNNKEL (reference sequence). The CDR3 is made up of 15 amino acids. The CDR3: CASSRARARFYGYTF. CDR3 nucleotides: TGTGCCAGCAGCCGAGCTCGAGCCCGTTTCTATGGCTACACCTTC.

The chain carries TRBV29-1 and TRBJ2-7; tentatively, D is TRBD1 (6 bases). This CDR3 contains 13 residues. CDR1 is SQVTM, CDR2 ANQGSEA, per germline. Trimming took 3 bases from V and 0 from J, leaving 9 bases between them. The CDR3: CSVEGQSSYEQYF. The CDR3 DNA reads as TGCAGCGTTGAGGGACAAAGCTCCTACGAGCAGTACTTC.

CDR3: CASSQAGGSNTGELFF. CDR3 DNA: TGTGCCAGCAGCCAAGCGGGGGGCTCTAACACCGGGGAGCTGTTTTTT. This chain uses TRBV2 with TRBJ2-2; 9 nucleotides agree with TRBD2. The V and J ends lost 6 bases and 2 bases, in that order; junction bases with no gene match: 7. The CDR3 runs 16 residues. The germline CDR1 and CDR2 sequences are SNHLY and FYNNEI.

CDR3 DNA sequence: TGTGCCAGCAGGGGTGGACGCAATCAGCCCCAGCATTTT. Its protein is CASRGGRNQPQHF. The V call is TRBV6-5, the J call TRBJ1-5, with unresolved D. Deletions cut 6 bases from V and 2 bases from J, with 8 bases between. This CDR3 contains 13 residues. The germline V gene has CDR1 MNHEY and CDR2 SVGAGI.

The rearrangement uses TRBV4-1 and TRBJ1-2; no firm D call. Trimming stripped 0 bases from V and 4 bases from J, with 12 bases between. Germline V gene lookup returns CDR1 MGHRA and CDR2 YSYEKL. The CDR3 has 15 residues. Here the CDR3 reads CASSQDLWGSYGYTF. The CDR3 nucleotides read TGCGCCAGCAGCCAAGATCTCTGGGGAAGCTATGGCTACACCTTC.

This chain connects TRBV6-1 to TRBJ1-2; D is perhaps TRBD1 (6 bases). V was trimmed by 10 bases and J by 14 bases, leaving 20 bases between them. The CDR3 totals 11 residues. In germline, CDR1 is MNHNS, CDR2 SASEGT. The CDR3 sequence is CAIQSGAHPTF. The DNA of the CDR3 is TGTGCCATCCAGTCGGGGGCGCATCCGACCTTC.

The chain links TRBV4-2 to TRBJ1-5; a possible D gene is TRBD1 (5 bases). The CDR3 runs to 15 residues. V lost 7 bases, J lost 5 bases, and 18 bases lay in between. The germline V gene has CDR1 LGHNA and CDR2 YNFKEQ. The CDR3 protein is CASTPGARSDQPQHF. CDR3 DNA sequence: TGTGCCAGCACCCCCGGGGCCAGAAGCGATCAGCCCCAGCATTTT.

The chain is built from TRBV11-2 and TRBJ1-6, with a weak D call TRBD1 (5 bases). This CDR3 comprises 15 residues. Germline V lookup: CDR1 SGHAT, CDR2 FQNNGV. Trimming cost V 5 bases and J 3 bases, with 11 bases left between them. The CDR3, as DNA: TGTGCCAGCAGCAAAGACAGCAACTATAATTCACCCCTCCACTTT. It translates to CASSKDSNYNSPLHF.

The gene calls are TRBV3-1 (or the pseudogene TRBV3-2) and TRBJ1-6; TRBD1 is a possible D gene (5 bases). There are 13 residues in the CDR3. The ends were cut back, 8 bases at V and 6 bases at J, with 11 bases in the middle. The germline V gene has CDR1 LGHDT and CDR2 YNNKEL (reference sequence). Here the CDR3 reads CASVGTGNSPLHF. Written as DNA, the CDR3 is TGTGCCAGCGTAGGTACAGGTAATTCACCCCTCCACTTT.

The V and J genes are TRBV24-1 and TRBJ2-7; D may be TRBD2 (5 bases). CDR1 KGHDR and CDR2 SFDVKD come from the germline V gene. V lost 1 base and J lost 5, with 8 bases in between. The CDR3 consists of 13 residues. The CDR3 DNA is TGTGCCACCAGTGATTTCGGGGAGCACGAGCAGTACTTC. It specifies CATSDFGEHEQYF.

This clone was observed a single time. The V and J genes are TRBV28 and TRBJ1-6; 9 nucleotides agree with TRBD1. Losses at the gene ends were 4 bases for V and 5 bases for J; bases not matched to a gene: 6. The germline CDR1 and CDR2 sequences are MDHEN and SYDVKM. This CDR3 has 16 amino acids. The CDR3 bases are TGTGCCAGCAGTTGGAACAGGGGGCTTGATAATTCACCCCTCCACTTT. Translated: CASSWNRGLDNSPLHF.

In DNA, the CDR3 is TGTGCCAGCAGGGGGGGGATCTATGGCTACACCTTC. It codes for CASRGGIYGYTF. This rearrangement joins TRBV27 to TRBJ1-2; D is possibly TRBD1 (5 bases). Trimming shortened V by 6 bases and J by 4 bases, and 9 bases separated the two germline ends. Germline V gene data show CDR1 as MNHEY and CDR2 as SMNVEV (reference sequence). The CDR3 has 12 residues.

The chain couples TRBV6-1 to TRBJ1-6, with 8 nucleotides matching TRBD1. V dropped 0 bases and J dropped 7; count of bases not matched to a gene: 11. Germline CDR1 and CDR2: MNHNS and SASEGT. This CDR3 is built from 18 residues. CDR3 nucleotide sequence: TGTGCCAGCAGTGAAGCAGCAGGGGGCGGTCTCCTAAATTCACCCCTCCACTTT. Translated: CASSEAAGGGLLNSPLHF.

The chain couples TRBV4-1 to TRBJ2-7, with TRBD2 matching over 9 bases. Germline CDR1 reads MGHRA; CDR2 reads YSYEKL. V was pared by 5 bases and J by 3 bases, with 8 bases of the junction left unmatched. The length of the CDR3 is 15 residues. This CDR3 is CASSSVAGVDYEQYF. The CDR3 region has the DNA TGCGCCAGCAGCTCCGTAGCGGGGGTGGACTACGAGCAGTACTTC.

V usage is TRBV12-3 or TRBV12-4 and J usage is TRBJ1-5; D is unresolved. V dropped 3 bases and J dropped 0 bases, with 3 bases sitting between them. The CDR3 is made up of 13 amino acids. The CDR3 loop reads CASSFRSNQPQHF. CDR3 bases: TGTGCCAGCAGTTTTCGTAGCAATCAGCCCCAGCATTTT.

The rearrangement joins TRBV5-4 to TRBJ1-2; 10 positions agree with TRBD1. This CDR3 spans 15 amino acids. Germline trimming cut 5 bases from V and 4 bases from J; bases unmatched to any gene: 8. Germline values: CDR1 SGHNT, CDR2 YYREEE (reference sequence). CDR3 residues: CASRDRDRGSYGYTF. DNA for the CDR3: TGTGCCAGCAGGGACCGGGACAGGGGTAGCTATGGCTACACCTTC. Full variable domain (missing parts from reference TRBV5-4 and TRBJ1-2): ETGVTQSPTHLIKTRGQQVTLRCSSQSGHNTVSWYQQALGQGPQFIFQYYREEENGRGNFPPRFSGLQFPNYSSELNVNALELDDSALYLCASRDRDRGSYGYTFGSGTRLTVV.

V is TRBV5-4 and J is TRBJ1-2, with D hard to call. The CDR3 length is 13 residues. Germline values: CDR1 SGHNT, CDR2 YYREEE (reference sequence). Trimming shortened V by 3 bases and J by 3 bases, and 9 bases separated the two germline ends. CDR3 coding DNA: TGTGCCAGCAGCTCGGGAATGGACTATGGCTACACCTTC. Translated, it gives CASSSGMDYGYTF.

J is TRBJ1-5 and V is TRBV6-1; D is unresolved. From germline, CDR1 is MNHNS and CDR2 SASEGT. Trimming cost V 2 bases and J 6 bases, with 2 bases left between them. CDR3 length: 11 amino acids. The CDR3 protein is CASSETQPQHF. CDR3 nucleotide sequence: TGTGCCAGCAGTGAAACTCAGCCCCAGCATTTT.